A single sample is the source of the 20 T cell receptor beta chains below, sequenced in a study of CD8 T cells in ankylosing spondylitis. TCRdb passed the 5' RACE reads through MiXCR, listing each CDR3 protein once. The repertoire holds hundreds of thousands of distinct CDR3 sequences, with more than 20% as singletons. The sequencing sample was made of blood, either unsorted or a sorted T cell fraction (not recorded which). The origin of the receptors is a male donor with ankylosing spondylitis or in good health (not recorded which).

This clonotype was detected only a few times. The genes are TRBV11-2 and TRBJ2-5, with TRBD2 identical over 11 bases. This CDR3 spans 15 amino acids. V lost 3 bases to trimming and J lost 0 bases; unmatched junction nucleotides: 0. Looked up from germline, CDR1 is SGHAT and CDR2 is FQNNGV. The CDR3 region is CASSLGLADQETQYF. CDR3 DNA sequence: TGTGCCAGCAGCTTGGGACTAGCGGACCAAGAGACCCAGTACTTC. Full variable domain (outside the CDR3, taken from reference TRBV11-2 and TRBJ2-5): EAGVAQSPRYKIIEKRQSVAFWCNPISGHATLYWYQQILGQGPKLLIQFQNNGVVDDSQLPKDRFSAERLKGVDSTLKIQPAKLEDSAVYLCASSLGLADQETQYFGPGTRLLVL.

This clonotype was seen a handful of times. This chain uses TRBV4-1 with TRBJ2-3; D gene unclear. Germline V gene data show CDR1 as MGHRA and CDR2 as YSYEKL. This CDR3 is built from 14 residues. Trimming pared 5 bases from V and 1 base from J, leaving 10 bases between. CDR3 protein: CASSNFGGTDTQYF. As DNA, the CDR3 is TGCGCCAGCAGCAACTTTGGGGGCACAGATACGCAGTATTTT.

This clonotype was detected only a few times. The chain has TRBV7-3 and TRBJ2-1; possible D gene TRBD1, 5 bases. The V end lost 5 bases, the J end lost 7 bases, and 15 bases lay between the germline ends. This CDR3 contains 14 residues. Germline CDR1 and CDR2: SGHTA and FQGTGA. CDR3 in DNA: TGTGCCAGCAGCGACGCTCAGGGATTAAATGAGCAGTTCTTC. Protein product: CASSDAQGLNEQFF.

V is TRBV29-1 and J is TRBJ2-1; 11 bases align to TRBD1. V shed 1 base, J shed 7 bases, and the junction held 6 bases outside the gene matches. The V gene's germline CDR1 is SQVTM and CDR2 ANQGSEA. The CDR3 extends over 15 amino acids. CDR3 region: CSVEGDGQGANEQFF. DNA for the CDR3: TGCAGCGTTGAAGGGGATGGACAGGGGGCAAATGAGCAGTTCTTC.

The V gene is TRBV7-9, the J gene TRBJ2-1; 9 bases are a match to TRBD1. This CDR3 spans 15 amino acids. The V gene's germline CDR1 is SEHNR and CDR2 FQNEAQ (reference sequence). Trimming at V came to 9 bases and at J to 7 bases, leaving 13 bases not matched to a gene. This CDR3 is CASSSPGQGWNEQFF. In nucleotides, the CDR3 is TGTGCCAGTAGTAGCCCGGGACAGGGCTGGAATGAGCAGTTCTTC. Full variable domain (rest looked up from reference TRBV7-9 and TRBJ2-1): DTGVSQNPRHKITKRGQNVTFRCDPISEHNRLYWYRQTLGQGPEFLTYFQNEAQLEKSRLLSDRFSAERPKGSFSTLEIQRTEQGDSAMYLCASSSPGQGWNEQFFGPGTRLTVL.

The sample holds a few counts of this clonotype. The chain carries TRBV7-2 and TRBJ2-1; 8 nucleotides align to TRBD2. Germline V gene data show CDR1 as SGHTA and CDR2 as FQGNSA. V was pared by 5 bases and J by 4 bases, with 7 bases of the junction left unmatched. This CDR3 is 15 amino acids long. As DNA, the CDR3 is TGTGCCAGCAGCGGGGCGTCTAGCGGGTACAATGAGCAGTTCTTC. Translated: CASSGASSGYNEQFF.

This clonotype has only a few counts. This chain joins TRBV27 and TRBJ2-1; 8 nucleotides line up with TRBD2. V lost 3 bases and J lost 4; bases outside the gene matches: 2. CDR1 and CDR2 (germline): MNHEY, SMNVEV (reference sequence). The CDR3 has 14 amino acids. The chain's CDR3 is CASSFAGGYNEQFF. The CDR3 DNA reads TGTGCCAGCAGTTTTGCGGGGGGATACAATGAGCAGTTCTTC.

This clonotype was seen more than once but under ten times. The genes are TRBV11-2 and TRBJ2-1, with TRBD2 matching over 7 bases. The J segment lost 7 bases and the V segment lost 3 bases, leaving 6 bases of the junction unmatched. The CDR3 has 14 amino acids. Per germline, CDR1 SGHAT and CDR2 FQNNGV. The CDR3 nucleotides read TGTGCCAGCAGCTTTCTTTCAGCGGGGAATGAGCAGTTCTTC. It yields the protein CASSFLSAGNEQFF.

Only a few counts were recorded for this clonotype. This sequence joins TRBV6-5 and TRBJ2-1, with 9 bases matching TRBD2. Losses at the gene ends were 1 base for V and 9 bases for J; bases not matched to a gene: 7. The CDR3 runs 15 residues. Germline V gene sequence: CDR1 MNHEY, CDR2 SVGAGI. The CDR3 DNA reads as TGTGCCAGCAGTTACTTTGCGGGGGGGCAGCCTGAGCAGTTCTTC. This gives the protein CASSYFAGGQPEQFF.

This clonotype was observed a few times. A much bigger clone sits one base away, suggesting this may be a read error. V is TRBV25-1 and J is TRBJ2-1; weak D call: TRBD2 (6 bases). The germline gives CDR1 MGHDK, CDR2 SYGVNS. Trimming pared 5 bases from V and 0 bases from J, leaving 8 bases between. This CDR3 comprises 14 residues. The CDR3 DNA reads as TGTGCCAGCAGTAACGGGGGCTCCTACAATGAGCAGTTCTTC. Translation: CASSNGGSYNEQFF.

This clonotype turned up a few times. The chain carries TRBV28 and TRBJ2-3, with a weak D call TRBD2 (5 bases). CDR3 length equals 16 residues. The germline V and J ends were trimmed by 2 bases and 5 bases, with 17 bases remaining between them. Germline CDR1 MDHEN, CDR2 SYDVKM. The CDR3 loop reads CASSLKAGLEGDTQYF. For the CDR3, the DNA is TGTGCCAGCAGTTTAAAAGCAGGCCTCGAGGGAGATACGCAGTATTTT.

The V call is TRBV5-6, the J call TRBJ2-2, with 9 bases fitting TRBD1. Trimming took 3 bases from V and 7 from J; bases not matched to a gene: 7. The germline CDR1 and CDR2 sequences are SGHDT and YYEEEE. There are 15 residues in the CDR3. CDR3 in amino acids: CASSWGQGGLGELFF. CDR3 sequence (DNA): TGTGCCAGCAGCTGGGGACAGGGTGGCCTCGGGGAGCTGTTTTTT.

This clonotype has a count of ten or more. The chain uses TRBV29-1 and TRBJ2-1; D not resolved. V lost 2 bases and J 8 bases, leaving 10 bases between the germline ends. The CDR3 is made up of 12 amino acids. Looked up from germline, CDR1 is SQVTM and CDR2 is ANQGSEA. The CDR3 region has the DNA TGCAGCGTTGAAATACGCGGCGATGAGCAGTTCTTC. Protein: CSVEIRGDEQFF.

The sample holds a few counts of this clonotype. The V gene is TRBV6-2 or TRBV6-3, the J gene TRBJ2-1; no clear D gene. Trimming stripped 7 bases from V and 1 base from J, with 11 bases between. The CDR3 sequence is 14 residues long. The germline V gene has CDR1 MNHEY and CDR2 SVGEGT. The CDR3 reads CASIPLGSYNEQFF. The CDR3 region has the DNA TGTGCCAGCATTCCCCTTGGATCCTACAATGAGCAGTTCTTC.

This clonotype occurred a few times. This chain links TRBV4-1 with TRBJ1-1; 10 nucleotides line up with TRBD1. Germline CDR1 and CDR2: MGHRA and YSYEKL. With V trimmed by 3 bases and J by 1 base, 2 bases remained unmatched. CDR3 length: 15 residues. This CDR3 is CASSQWTGGNTEAFF. CDR3 nucleotides: TGCGCCAGCAGCCAGTGGACAGGGGGGAACACTGAAGCTTTCTTT.

This rearrangement joins TRBV19 to TRBJ2-1; unclear D gene. The CDR3 has 11 residues. V was cut by 6 bases and J by 15 bases, with 15 bases left in between. From germline, CDR1 is LNHDA and CDR2 SQIVND (reference sequence). CDR3 residues: CASRKECLRFF. The CDR3, as DNA: TGTGCCAGTAGGAAAGAATGCCTTCGGTTCTTC.

The rearrangement joins TRBV7-9 to TRBJ2-1; weak D call: TRBD2 (5 bases). This CDR3 has 15 residues. Germline CDR1 reads SEHNR; CDR2 reads FQNEAQ (reference sequence). Trimming removed 8 bases at V and 3 bases at J, with 17 bases between. CDR3 loop: CASRTPSGNYNEQFF. The CDR3 region has the DNA TGTGCCAGCCGCACCCCGTCCGGGAACTACAATGAGCAGTTCTTC.

The rearrangement links TRBV29-1 to TRBJ2-1; D perhaps matches TRBD1 (6 bases). The germline V gene encodes CDR1 SQVTM and CDR2 ANQGSEA. The V gene lost 2 bases and the J gene lost 4 bases, with 15 bases spanning the gap. This CDR3 comprises 15 residues. CDR3 nucleotide sequence: TGCAGCGTTGAAATACAGGGAATGGGGTACAATGAGCAGTTCTTC. Its translation: CSVEIQGMGYNEQFF.

This clonotype was seen more than once but under ten times. The chain is built from TRBV11-2 and TRBJ2-1; D unresolved. The CDR3 is 13 amino acids. Germline V gene data show CDR1 as SGHAT and CDR2 as FQNNGV. Trimming removed 6 bases at V and 7 bases at J, with 13 bases between. As DNA, the CDR3 is TGTGCCAGCAGTCCCGGTCTCCCGAATGAGCAGTTCTTC. Translated, it gives CASSPGLPNEQFF.

This clonotype was seen only a few times. V and J are TRBV12-3 or TRBV12-4 and TRBJ2-5; D gene unclear. CDR3 length: 16 residues. V lost 7 bases to trimming and J lost 5 bases, with 23 bases between them. The chain's CDR3 is CASILDRAPRWETQYF. The CDR3, as DNA: TGTGCCAGCATTCTCGATCGGGCCCCCCGCTGGGAGACCCAGTACTTC.